The clone carrying this TCR beta chain was detected only a few times. The germline V gene has CDR1 SGHRS and CDR2 YFSETQ. V lost 2 bases, J lost 7 bases, and 8 bases stayed unmatched. The CDR3 is 14 residues long. In TCRdb, the RT-PCR reads were re-called with MiXCR into one record per CDR3 protein. The repertoire holds 550,000 to 750,000 distinct CDR3 sequences, with approximately 14% as singletons. V and J are TRBV5-1 and TRBJ1-1, with 7 bases that match TRBD1. The sample comprised memory CD4+ T cells from blood. This TCR was sampled from a female donor in good health, serving as a healthy control. The CDR3 loop reads CASSFFDREDEAFF. The CDR3 DNA is TGCGCCAGCAGCTTCTTCGACAGGGAGGATGAAGCTTTCTTT. Full variable domain (outside the CDR3, taken from reference TRBV5-1 and TRBJ1-1): KAGVTQTPRYLIKTRGQQVTLSCSPISGHRSVSWYQQTPGQGLQFLFEYFSETQRNKGNFPGRFSGRQFSNSRSEMNVSTLELGDSALYLCASSFFDREDEAFFGQGTRLTVV.